Shown below are 29 T cell receptor beta chains from a single sample sequenced in a study of blood T cell repertoires in COVID-19. Sequencing used immunoSEQ multiplex PCR; TCRdb keeps in-frame clones, though not all of them. The sample yields about 360,000 clones, around 87% seen once. The sequenced sample consisted of peripheral blood. The receptors come from a human donor in a cohort sampled during active COVID-19.

In DNA, the CDR3 is TGCGCCAGCATGAAAGGGACTAGCGTCACAGATACGCAGTATTTT. Encoded protein: CASMKGTSVTDTQYF. The V and J genes are TRBV4-1 and TRBJ2-3, with 10 positions matching TRBD2. Looked up from germline, CDR1 is MGHRA and CDR2 is YSYEKL. J lost 2 bases, V lost 7 bases, and 6 bases had no gene match. The CDR3 has 15 residues.

This chain joins TRBV27 and TRBJ2-1; tentatively, D is TRBD2 (6 bases). CDR1 is MNHEY, CDR2 SMNVEV, per germline (reference sequence). This CDR3 has 15 amino acids. V gave up 5 bases and J gave up 0 bases, with 11 bases separating them. CDR3 sequence reads: CASSPYGSSYNEQFF. The DNA of the CDR3 is TGTGCCAGCAGTCCCTACGGGAGCTCCTACAATGAGCAGTTCTTC.

The chain recombines TRBV4-1 with TRBJ2-7; no reliable D call. CDR1 MGHRA and CDR2 YSYEKL come from the germline V gene. Trimming pared 1 base from V and 1 base from J, leaving 8 bases between. CDR3 size: 14 residues. The CDR3 spells CASSQGAVSYEQYF. CDR3 bases: TGCGCCAGCAGCCAAGGGGCAGTGTCCTACGAGCAGTACTTC.

The CDR3 is CASQGAGLASNEQFF. The CDR3 region has the DNA TGTGCCAGCCAGGGTGCGGGACTAGCGTCCAATGAGCAGTTCTTC. The V and J genes are TRBV11-2 and TRBJ2-1, with 10 nucleotides matching TRBD2. Unmatched junction bases numbered 10, after V lost 8 bases and J lost 6 bases. The CDR3 totals 15 residues. Germline V lookup: CDR1 SGHAT, CDR2 FQNNGV.

The chain uses TRBV30 and TRBJ2-7; 7 nucleotides align to TRBD2. Looked up from germline, CDR1 is GTSNPN and CDR2 is SVGIG (reference sequence). CDR3 length equals 13 residues. J lost 4 bases, V lost 3 bases, and 6 bases had no gene match. As DNA, the CDR3 is TGTGCCTGGAGCGGGGGGTTCGGGTACGAGCAGTACTTC. This translates into CAWSGGFGYEQYF.

This chain joins TRBV5-4 and TRBJ2-7; 9 nucleotides align to TRBD1. Germline V gene sequence: CDR1 SGHNT, CDR2 YYREEE (reference sequence). The CDR3 runs 15 residues. V lost 2 bases, J lost 1 base, and 4 bases stayed unmatched. The CDR3 protein is CASSLDGQGSYEQYF. CDR3 sequence (DNA): TGTGCCAGCAGCTTAGACGGACAGGGGTCCTACGAGCAGTACTTC. Looking up the rest from reference TRBV5-4 and TRBJ2-7 gives the full variable domain: ETGVTQSPTHLIKTRGQQVTLRCSSQSGHNTVSWYQQALGQGPQFIFQYYREEENGRGNFPPRFSGLQFPNYSSELNVNALELDDSALYLCASSLDGQGSYEQYFGPGTRLTVT.

The V call is TRBV6-5, the J call TRBJ2-1; 12 positions agree with TRBD2. Trimming removed 2 bases from V and 5 bases from J; junction bases left unmatched: 4. This CDR3 spans 16 amino acids. CDR1 and CDR2 (germline): MNHEY, SVGAGI. The CDR3 loop reads CASSYLAGGPNNEQFF. DNA for the CDR3: TGTGCCAGCAGTTACCTAGCGGGGGGGCCTAACAATGAGCAGTTCTTC.

This clone was counted between two and nine times. The genes are TRBV19 and TRBJ1-4; possible D gene TRBD1, 5 bases. The CDR3 is 12 amino acids. Germline values: CDR1 LNHDA, CDR2 SQIVND (reference sequence). The V end lost 5 bases, the J end lost 8 bases, and 9 bases lay between the germline ends. CDR3 nucleotides: TGTGCCAGTAGTCCCAGGACAGAAAAACTGTTTTTT. As protein: CASSPRTEKLFF. Supplemented by reference TRBV19 and TRBJ1-4, the full variable domain reads DGGITQSPKYLFRKEGQNVTLSCEQNLNHDAMYWYRQDPGQGLRLIYYSQIVNDFQKGDIAEGYSVSREKKESFPLTVTSAQKNPTAFYLCASSPRTEKLFFGSGTQLSVL.

V gene TRBV5-4 combines with J gene TRBJ2-7, with a possible D match to TRBD2 (5 bases). Trimming took off 0 bases at V and 5 bases at J, with 9 bases between the two ends. The CDR3 contains 13 residues. Germline CDR1 SGHNT, CDR2 YYREEE (reference sequence). The CDR3 reads CASSLEVEDEQYF. The CDR3 nucleotides are TGTGCCAGCAGCTTGGAGGTGGAGGACGAGCAGTACTTC. Based on the CDR3 plus reference TRBV5-4 and TRBJ2-7, the full variable domain is ETGVTQSPTHLIKTRGQQVTLRCSSQSGHNTVSWYQQALGQGPQFIFQYYREEENGRGNFPPRFSGLQFPNYSSELNVNALELDDSALYLCASSLEVEDEQYFGPGTRLTVT.

This CDR3 is CASSHLTIGAGKEETQYF. Here the CDR3 DNA reads TGTGCCAGCAGCCATCTAACTATTGGAGCGGGGAAGGAAGAGACCCAGTACTTC. V gene TRBV3-1 (or the pseudogene TRBV3-2) combines with J gene TRBJ2-5; 7 positions match TRBD2. The CDR3 is 18 amino acids. V shed 3 bases, J shed 3 bases, and the junction held 16 bases outside the gene matches. From germline, CDR1 is LGHDT and CDR2 YNNKEL (reference sequence).

This chain's CDR3 is CASPPLSGPTDTQYF. For the CDR3, the DNA is TGTGCCAGCCCCCCCCTTAGCGGGCCAACAGATACGCAGTATTTT. The chain is built from TRBV6-5 and TRBJ2-3; 7 nucleotides line up with TRBD2. Germline V lookup: CDR1 MNHEY, CDR2 SVGAGI. The CDR3 length is 15 residues. The junction had 11 bases not matched to a gene; V was cut back by 8 bases and J by 3 bases.

This rearrangement joins TRBV2 to TRBJ1-2, with D uncertain. Between the trimmed V and J ends, which lost 6 bases and 4 bases, there was a span of 12 bases. This CDR3 comprises 13 residues. Germline CDR1 is SNHLY and CDR2 is FYNNEI. The CDR3 DNA sequence: TGTGCCAGCAGGGTTGACCTAGGCTATGGCTACACCTTC. It is translated as CASRVDLGYGYTF.

This clone was detected only a few times. The V call is TRBV11-2, the J call TRBJ1-6, with 9 bases identical to TRBD1. CDR1 and CDR2 (germline): SGHAT, FQNNGV. The CDR3 is made up of 14 amino acids. V lost 5 bases and J lost 6; bases outside the gene matches: 2. Here the CDR3 reads CASSAGQGNSPLHF. The CDR3 DNA reads as TGTGCCAGCAGCGCGGGACAGGGTAATTCACCCCTCCACTTT.

V is TRBV5-1 and J is TRBJ2-2; maybe TRBD2 (5 bases). This CDR3 spans 14 amino acids. The V and J ends lost 4 bases and 7 bases respectively, with 14 bases between them. Germline V gene sequence: CDR1 SGHRS, CDR2 YFSETQ. The CDR3 region has the DNA TGCGCCAGCAGCCCTAGCCAACGTCACGGGGAGCTGTTTTTT. It codes for CASSPSQRHGELFF.

The count of this clone is one. The genes are TRBV10-3 and TRBJ2-7; TRBD1 agrees at 9 bases. Trimming at V came to 5 bases and at J to 1 base, leaving 6 bases not matched to a gene. CDR1 ENHRY and CDR2 SYGVKD come from the germline V gene. This CDR3 comprises 15 residues. For the CDR3, the DNA is TGTGCCATCAGTAACAGGGGGCGAGGGTCCTACGAGCAGTACTTC. This encodes CAISNRGRGSYEQYF.

The CDR3 sequence is CASSLRVSTEAFF. The CDR3 region has the DNA TGCGCCAGCAGCTTGAGAGTATCGACTGAAGCTTTCTTT. The rearrangement joins TRBV5-1 to TRBJ1-1; D gene unclear. This CDR3 is built from 13 residues. CDR1 and CDR2 (germline): SGHRS, YFSETQ. V was pared by 1 base and J by 5 bases, with 9 bases between.

This chain uses TRBV28 with TRBJ2-1, with D tentatively TRBD2 (6 bases). Looked up from germline, CDR1 is MDHEN and CDR2 is SYDVKM. This CDR3 contains 16 residues. Trimming cost V 5 bases and J 0 bases, with 14 bases left between them. CDR3 residues: CASSASAGSSYNEQFF. CDR3 coding DNA: TGTGCCAGCAGTGCTAGTGCGGGGAGCTCCTACAATGAGCAGTTCTTC.

The chain links TRBV11-2 to TRBJ2-1; D perhaps matches TRBD1 (6 bases). Trimming shortened V by 5 bases and J by 6 bases, and 23 bases separated the two germline ends. Per the germline V gene, CDR1 is SGHAT and CDR2 is FQNNGV. CDR3 length: 17 residues. The CDR3 region has the DNA TGTGCCAGCAGCGGAGTCCTTAGACGTTTAGGGGGCAATGAGCAGTTCTTC. Protein: CASSGVLRRLGGNEQFF.

The rearrangement uses TRBV11-3 and TRBJ2-1; the match to TRBD1 covers 10 bases. V lost 3 bases to trimming and J lost 5 bases; unmatched junction nucleotides: 7. CDR3 size: 16 residues. Germline V lookup: CDR1 SGHNT, CDR2 YENEEA. The CDR3 is CASSLGGQGRNNEQFF. CDR3 DNA: TGTGCCAGCAGCTTGGGGGGACAGGGGCGGAACAATGAGCAGTTCTTC.

This chain links TRBV2 with TRBJ2-5; 7 bases are a match to TRBD1. CDR1 and CDR2 from the germline V gene are SNHLY and FYNNEI. The CDR3 is made up of 14 amino acids. V lost 7 bases and J lost 5; bases outside the gene matches: 10. CDR3 loop: CASTRRGGWETQYF. CDR3 coding DNA: TGTGCCAGCACTCGGCGAGGGGGCTGGGAGACCCAGTACTTC. Based on the CDR3 plus reference TRBV2 and TRBJ2-5, the full variable domain is EPEVTQTPSHQVTQMGQEVILRCVPISNHLYFYWYRQILGQKVEFLVSFYNNEISEKSEIFDDQFSVERPDGSNFTLKIRSTKLEDSAMYFCASTRRGGWETQYFGPGTRLLVL.

J is TRBJ1-3 and V is TRBV10-3; D call uncertain. Germline-derived CDR1 and CDR2 are ENHRY and SYGVKD. This CDR3 is 17 amino acids long. Deletions cut 5 bases from V and 3 bases from J, with 20 bases between. This CDR3 is CAISSPRGGKDGNTIYF. As DNA, the CDR3 is TGTGCCATCAGTAGCCCCCGCGGAGGAAAGGATGGAAACACCATATATTTT.

This chain joins TRBV3-1 (or the pseudogene TRBV3-2) and TRBJ1-2; D may be TRBD1 (5 bases). From germline, CDR1 is LGHDT and CDR2 YNNKEL (reference sequence). The CDR3 loop spans 15 amino acids. Trimming left V 3 bases short and J 5 bases short, with 16 bases between. CDR3 sequence reads: CASSHSSAGDYGYTF. The CDR3 nucleotides read TGTGCCAGCAGCCACTCTTCAGCGGGGGATTATGGCTACACCTTC.

CDR3 region: CASSEVTGLDGYTF. In nucleotides, the CDR3 is TGTGCCAGCAGTGAAGTAACAGGGCTGGATGGCTACACCTTC. This chain connects TRBV6-1 to TRBJ1-2; tentative D call: TRBD1 (6 bases). V was clipped by 1 base and J by 6 bases, with 12 bases between them. Germline CDR1 is MNHNS and CDR2 is SASEGT. The CDR3 is 14 amino acids.

As regards this clone: Other DNA sequences in this sample translate to the same CDR3. CDR3 sequence: CASSPDSYGYTF. The DNA of the CDR3 is TGTGCCAGCTCACCGGACAGTTATGGCTACACCTTC. The chain recombines TRBV18 with TRBJ1-2, with D possibly being TRBD1 (6 bases). The CDR3 has 12 amino acids. V shed 3 bases and J shed 5 bases, with 7 bases lying between them. The V gene's germline CDR1 is KGHSH and CDR2 LQKENI.

This chain links TRBV15 with TRBJ1-4; D is possibly TRBD1 (5 bases). Deletions cut 5 bases from V and 7 bases from J, with 17 bases between. The CDR3 spans 15 residues. Germline V CDR1 and CDR2: LNHNV, YYDKDF (reference sequence). Here the CDR3 reads CATSGRTDIGEKLFF. In nucleotides, the CDR3 is TGTGCCACCAGCGGTCGGACGGACATTGGTGAAAAACTGTTTTTT.

DNA of the CDR3: TGTGCCTGGAGCCCCTCTTGGGGAGGGGACTTCTACGAGCAGTACTTC. Its protein is CAWSPSWGGDFYEQYF. The rearrangement links TRBV30 to TRBJ2-7; 7 nucleotides line up with TRBD2. V lost 3 bases, J lost 3 bases, and 14 bases stayed unmatched. Germline V gives CDR1 GTSNPN, CDR2 SVGIG (reference sequence). The CDR3 sequence is 16 residues long.

The chain recombines TRBV28 with TRBJ1-6, with TRBD1 matching over 7 bases. V shed 5 bases and J 5 bases; nucleotides not matched to a gene: 12. This CDR3 region has 17 residues. Per the germline V gene, CDR1 is MDHEN and CDR2 is SYDVKM. This chain's CDR3 is CASSLRRGTADNSPLHF. The DNA of the CDR3 is TGTGCCAGCAGTCTCAGGAGGGGGACAGCGGATAATTCACCCCTCCACTTT.

This clone was picked up one time. The chain combines TRBV10-3 with TRBJ1-2; TRBD1 aligns across 9 bases. Trimming took 6 bases from V and 5 from J; bases not matched to a gene: 7. Germline V CDR1 and CDR2: ENHRY, SYGVKD. The CDR3 runs 14 residues. The CDR3 sequence: CAIRGQGREYGYTF. CDR3 in DNA: TGTGCCATCAGGGGACAGGGTAGAGAGTATGGCTACACCTTC.

The V gene is TRBV10-1, the J gene TRBJ1-5; D possibly corresponds to TRBD1 (5 bases). CDR3 length: 15 amino acids. The germline V gene encodes CDR1 WNHNN and CDR2 SYGVQD (reference sequence). V was cut by 6 bases and J by 4 bases, with 16 bases left in between. The CDR3 here is CASRSAEEGNQPQHF. The CDR3 nucleotides read TGCGCCAGCAGGTCCGCCGAGGAGGGGAATCAGCCCCAGCATTTT.